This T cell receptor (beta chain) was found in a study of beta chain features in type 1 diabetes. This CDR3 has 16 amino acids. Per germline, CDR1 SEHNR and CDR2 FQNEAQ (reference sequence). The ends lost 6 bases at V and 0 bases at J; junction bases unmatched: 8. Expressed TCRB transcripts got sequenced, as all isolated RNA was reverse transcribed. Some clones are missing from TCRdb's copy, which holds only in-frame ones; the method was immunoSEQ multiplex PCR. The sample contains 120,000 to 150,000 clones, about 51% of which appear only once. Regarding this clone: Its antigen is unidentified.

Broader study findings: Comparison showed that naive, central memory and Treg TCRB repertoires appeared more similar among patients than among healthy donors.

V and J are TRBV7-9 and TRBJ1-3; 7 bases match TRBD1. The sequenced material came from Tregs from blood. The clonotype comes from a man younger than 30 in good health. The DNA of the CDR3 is TGTGCCAGCAGACCCCAGGGACAGCTCTCTGGAAACACCATATATTTT. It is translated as CASRPQGQLSGNTIYF.